The 3 T cell receptor beta chains below come from one sample, sequenced in a study of graft-versus-host responses after intestinal transplantation. TCRdb's table, derived via immunoSEQ multiplex PCR, lists solely in-frame clones and lacks some. The table lists about 90,000 clones, 90% to 95% of them singletons. Their antigen targets remain unknown. Sequenced material: unstimulated CD8+ T cells sorted from spleen or lymph node cells, taken before intestinal transplant. The receptors come from a human donor who received an intestinal transplant.

V usage is TRBV15 and J usage is TRBJ2-7; D not certain. Germline-derived CDR1 and CDR2 are LNHNV and YYDKDF (reference sequence). V lost 0 bases to trimming and J lost 0 bases, with 12 bases between them. The CDR3 consists of 16 residues. CDR3 sequence: CATSRDGQASSYEQYF. Here the CDR3 DNA reads TGTGCCACCAGCAGAGATGGGCAGGCCAGCTCCTACGAGCAGTACTTC.

The chain has TRBV9 and TRBJ2-2; 7 bases agree with TRBD1. The CDR3 consists of 16 residues. V shed 3 bases and J 5 bases; nucleotides not matched to a gene: 10. The germline CDR1 and CDR2 sequences are SGDLS and YYNGEE. The CDR3 nucleotides are TGTGCCAGCAGCGAGAAAGGGGGCGGGCCGACCGGGGAGCTGTTTTTT. Translating it yields CASSEKGGGPTGELFF.

The V gene is TRBV11-2, the J gene TRBJ2-3; 8 positions match TRBD1. CDR3 size: 15 residues. The V segment lost 1 base and the J segment 2 bases; nucleotides outside the gene matches: 2. Looked up from germline, CDR1 is SGHAT and CDR2 is FQNNGV. The CDR3 region is CASSLGQGPTDTQYF. The CDR3 DNA is TGTGCCAGCAGCTTAGGACAGGGGCCCACAGATACGCAGTATTTT.